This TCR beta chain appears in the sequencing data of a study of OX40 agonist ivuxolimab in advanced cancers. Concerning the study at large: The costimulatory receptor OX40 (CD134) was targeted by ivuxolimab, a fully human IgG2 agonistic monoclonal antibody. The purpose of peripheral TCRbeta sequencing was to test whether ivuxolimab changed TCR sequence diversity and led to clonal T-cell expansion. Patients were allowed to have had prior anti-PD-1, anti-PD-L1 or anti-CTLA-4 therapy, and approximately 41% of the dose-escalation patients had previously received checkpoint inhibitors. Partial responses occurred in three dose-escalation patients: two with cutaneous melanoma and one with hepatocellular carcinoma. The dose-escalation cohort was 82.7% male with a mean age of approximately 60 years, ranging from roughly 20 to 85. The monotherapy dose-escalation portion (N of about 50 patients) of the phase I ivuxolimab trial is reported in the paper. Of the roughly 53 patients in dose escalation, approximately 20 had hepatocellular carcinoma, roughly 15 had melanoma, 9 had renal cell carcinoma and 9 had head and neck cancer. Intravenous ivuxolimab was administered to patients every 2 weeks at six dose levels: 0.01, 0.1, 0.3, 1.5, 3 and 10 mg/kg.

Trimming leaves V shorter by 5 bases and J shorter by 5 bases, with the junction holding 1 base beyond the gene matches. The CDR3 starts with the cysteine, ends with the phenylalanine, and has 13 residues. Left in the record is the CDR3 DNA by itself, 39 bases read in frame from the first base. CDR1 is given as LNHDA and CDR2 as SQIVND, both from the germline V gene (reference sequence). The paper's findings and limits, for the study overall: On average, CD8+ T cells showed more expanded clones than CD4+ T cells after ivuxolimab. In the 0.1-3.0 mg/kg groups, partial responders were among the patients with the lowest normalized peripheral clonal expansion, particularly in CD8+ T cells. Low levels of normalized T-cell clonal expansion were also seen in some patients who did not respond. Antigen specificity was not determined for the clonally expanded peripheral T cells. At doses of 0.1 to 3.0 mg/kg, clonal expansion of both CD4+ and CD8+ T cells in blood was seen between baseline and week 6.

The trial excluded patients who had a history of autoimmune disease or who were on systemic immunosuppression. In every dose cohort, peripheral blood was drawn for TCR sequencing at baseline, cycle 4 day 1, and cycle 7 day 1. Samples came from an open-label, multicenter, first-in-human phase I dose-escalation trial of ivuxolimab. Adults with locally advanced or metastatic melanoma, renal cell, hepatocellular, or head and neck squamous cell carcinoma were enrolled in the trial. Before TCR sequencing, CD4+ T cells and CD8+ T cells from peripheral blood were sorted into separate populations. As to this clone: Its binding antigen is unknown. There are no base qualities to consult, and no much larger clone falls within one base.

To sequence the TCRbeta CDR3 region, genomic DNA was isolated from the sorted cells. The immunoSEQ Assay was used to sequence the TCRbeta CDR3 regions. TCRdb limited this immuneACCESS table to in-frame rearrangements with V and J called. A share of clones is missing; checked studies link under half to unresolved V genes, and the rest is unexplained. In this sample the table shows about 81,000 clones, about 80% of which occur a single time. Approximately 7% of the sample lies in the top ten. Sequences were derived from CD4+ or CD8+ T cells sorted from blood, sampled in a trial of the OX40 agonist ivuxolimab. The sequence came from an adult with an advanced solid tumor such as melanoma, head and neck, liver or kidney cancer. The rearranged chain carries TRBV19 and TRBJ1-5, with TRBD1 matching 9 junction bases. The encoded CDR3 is CASSGTGHQPQHF. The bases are TGTGCCAGTAGTGGGACAGGGCATCAGCCCCAGCATTTT.